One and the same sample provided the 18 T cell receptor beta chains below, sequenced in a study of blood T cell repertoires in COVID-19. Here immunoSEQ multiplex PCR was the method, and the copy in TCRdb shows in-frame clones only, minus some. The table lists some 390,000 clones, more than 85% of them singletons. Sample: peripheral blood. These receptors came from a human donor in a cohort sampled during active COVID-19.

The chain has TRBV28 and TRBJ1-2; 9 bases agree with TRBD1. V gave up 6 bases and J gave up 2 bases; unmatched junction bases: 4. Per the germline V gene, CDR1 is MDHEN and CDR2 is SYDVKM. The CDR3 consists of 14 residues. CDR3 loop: CASRRGQGNYGYTF. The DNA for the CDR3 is TGTGCCAGCAGACGGGGACAGGGCAACTATGGCTACACCTTC.

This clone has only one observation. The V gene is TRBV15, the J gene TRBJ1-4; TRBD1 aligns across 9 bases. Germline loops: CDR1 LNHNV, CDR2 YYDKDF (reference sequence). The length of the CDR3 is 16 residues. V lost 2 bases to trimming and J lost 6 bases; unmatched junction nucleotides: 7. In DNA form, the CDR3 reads TGTGCCACCAGCAGAAGGACAGGGGCACTTGATGAAAAACTGTTTTTT. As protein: CATSRRTGALDEKLFF.

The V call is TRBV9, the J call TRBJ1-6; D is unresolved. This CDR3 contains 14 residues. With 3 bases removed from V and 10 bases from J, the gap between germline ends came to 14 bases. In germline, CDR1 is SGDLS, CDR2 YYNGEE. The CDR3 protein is CASSARRLGSPLHF. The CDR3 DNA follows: TGTGCCAGCAGCGCCCGAAGACTTGGGTCACCCCTCCACTTT.

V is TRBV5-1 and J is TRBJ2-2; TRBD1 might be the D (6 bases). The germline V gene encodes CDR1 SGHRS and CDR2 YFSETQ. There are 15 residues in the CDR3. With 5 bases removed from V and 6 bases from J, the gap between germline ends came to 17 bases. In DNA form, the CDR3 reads TGCGCCAGCAGAAGTGGGGGCGCAGGTGCCGGGGAGCTGTTTTTT. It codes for CASRSGGAGAGELFF.

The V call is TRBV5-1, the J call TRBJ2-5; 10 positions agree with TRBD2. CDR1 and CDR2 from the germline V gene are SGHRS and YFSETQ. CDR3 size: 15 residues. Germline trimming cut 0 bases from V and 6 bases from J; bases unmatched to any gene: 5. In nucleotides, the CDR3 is TGCGCCAGCAGCTTGGTGGCTAGCGGGAGTAAGACCCAGTACTTC. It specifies CASSLVASGSKTQYF.

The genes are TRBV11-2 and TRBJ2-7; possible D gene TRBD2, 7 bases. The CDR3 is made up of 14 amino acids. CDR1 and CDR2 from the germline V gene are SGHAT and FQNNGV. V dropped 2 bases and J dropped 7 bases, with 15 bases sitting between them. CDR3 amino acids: CASSLYRGANEQYF. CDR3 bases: TGTGCCAGCAGCTTATATCGGGGGGCAAATGAGCAGTACTTC.

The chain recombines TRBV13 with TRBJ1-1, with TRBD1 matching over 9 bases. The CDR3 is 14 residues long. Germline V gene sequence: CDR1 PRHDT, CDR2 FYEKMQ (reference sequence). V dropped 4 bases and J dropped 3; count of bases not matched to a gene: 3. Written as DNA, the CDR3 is TGTGCCAGCAGCTACAGGGGGCGATACACTGAAGCTTTCTTT. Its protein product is CASSYRGRYTEAFF.

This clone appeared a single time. CDR3 loop: CASRPGLAGGSSTDTQYF. The DNA for the CDR3 is TGTGCCAGCCGCCCGGGACTAGCGGGGGGAAGCAGCACAGATACGCAGTATTTT. The chain recombines TRBV19 with TRBJ2-3, with TRBD2 matching 15 bases. The germline V gene encodes CDR1 LNHDA and CDR2 SQIVND (reference sequence). With V trimmed by 9 bases and J by 0 bases, 10 bases remained unmatched. The CDR3 spans 18 residues. Complete variable domain (other parts from reference TRBV19 and TRBJ2-3): DGGITQSPKYLFRKEGQNVTLSCEQNLNHDAMYWYRQDPGQGLRLIYYSQIVNDFQKGDIAEGYSVSREKKESFPLTVTSAQKNPTAFYLCASRPGLAGGSSTDTQYFGPGTRLTVL.

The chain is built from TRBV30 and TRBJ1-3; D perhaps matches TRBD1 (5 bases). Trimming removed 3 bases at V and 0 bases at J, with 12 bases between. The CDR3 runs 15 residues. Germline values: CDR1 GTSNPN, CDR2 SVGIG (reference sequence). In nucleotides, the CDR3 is TGTGCCTGGAGCGATGACAGCCGCTCTGGAAACACCATATATTTT. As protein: CAWSDDSRSGNTIYF.

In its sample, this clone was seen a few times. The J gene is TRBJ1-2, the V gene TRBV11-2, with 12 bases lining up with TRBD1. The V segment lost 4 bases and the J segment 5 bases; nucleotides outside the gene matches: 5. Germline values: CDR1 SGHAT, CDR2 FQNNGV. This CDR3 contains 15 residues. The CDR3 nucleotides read TGTGCCAGCAGCTCGGGACAGGGGGCGGTTTATGGCTACACCTTC. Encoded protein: CASSSGQGAVYGYTF. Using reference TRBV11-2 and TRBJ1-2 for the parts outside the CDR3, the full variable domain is EAGVAQSPRYKIIEKRQSVAFWCNPISGHATLYWYQQILGQGPKLLIQFQNNGVVDDSQLPKDRFSAERLKGVDSTLKIQPAKLEDSAVYLCASSSGQGAVYGYTFGSGTRLTVV.

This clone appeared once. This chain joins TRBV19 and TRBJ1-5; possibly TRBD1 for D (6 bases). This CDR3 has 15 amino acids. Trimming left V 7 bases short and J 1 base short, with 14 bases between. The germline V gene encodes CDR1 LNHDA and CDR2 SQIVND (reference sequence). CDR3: CASKWAGASNQPQHF. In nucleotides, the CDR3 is TGTGCCAGTAAGTGGGCGGGGGCGAGCAATCAGCCCCAGCATTTT.

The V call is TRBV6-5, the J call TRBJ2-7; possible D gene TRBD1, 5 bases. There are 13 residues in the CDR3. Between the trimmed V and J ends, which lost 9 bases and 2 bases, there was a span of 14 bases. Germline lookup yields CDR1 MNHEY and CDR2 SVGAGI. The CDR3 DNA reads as TGTGCCAGTGGGGCCTCGGGCCCCTACGAGCAGTACTTC. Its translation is CASGASGPYEQYF.

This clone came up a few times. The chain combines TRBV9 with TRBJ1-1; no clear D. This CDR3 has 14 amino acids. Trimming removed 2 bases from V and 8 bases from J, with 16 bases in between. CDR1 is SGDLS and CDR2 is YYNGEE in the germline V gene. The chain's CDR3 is CASSVGSLATEAFF. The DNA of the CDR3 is TGTGCCAGCAGCGTTGGCAGCCTAGCTACCGAAGCTTTCTTT. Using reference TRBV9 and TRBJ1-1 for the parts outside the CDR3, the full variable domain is DSGVTQTPKHLITATGQRVTLRCSPRSGDLSVYWYQQSLDQGLQFLIQYYNGEERAKGNILERFSAQQFPDLHSELNLSSLELGDSALYFCASSVGSLATEAFFGQGTRLTVV.

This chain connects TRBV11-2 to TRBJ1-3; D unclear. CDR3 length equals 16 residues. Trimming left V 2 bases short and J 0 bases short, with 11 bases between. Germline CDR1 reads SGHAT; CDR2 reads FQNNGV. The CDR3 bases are TGTGCCAGCAGCTTACGGCCTCAGGCCTCTGGAAACACCATATATTTT. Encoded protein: CASSLRPQASGNTIYF.

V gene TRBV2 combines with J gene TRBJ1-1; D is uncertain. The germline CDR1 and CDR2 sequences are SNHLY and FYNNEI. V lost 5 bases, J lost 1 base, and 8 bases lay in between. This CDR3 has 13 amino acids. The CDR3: CASSFSGNTEAFF. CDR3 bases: TGTGCCAGCAGTTTTTCAGGGAACACTGAAGCTTTCTTT.

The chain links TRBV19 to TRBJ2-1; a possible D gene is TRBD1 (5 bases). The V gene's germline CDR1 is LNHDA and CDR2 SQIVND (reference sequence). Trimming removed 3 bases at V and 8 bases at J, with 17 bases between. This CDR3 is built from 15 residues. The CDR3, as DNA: TGTGCCAGTAGTATCACTCTAGGGGCCAATGATGAGCAGTTCTTC. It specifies CASSITLGANDEQFF.

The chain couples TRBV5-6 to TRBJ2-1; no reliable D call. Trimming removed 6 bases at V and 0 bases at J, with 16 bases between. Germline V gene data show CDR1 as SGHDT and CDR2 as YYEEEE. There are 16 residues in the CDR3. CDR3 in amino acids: CASIDWFESSYNEQFF. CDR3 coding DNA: TGTGCCAGCATAGACTGGTTTGAAAGCTCCTACAATGAGCAGTTCTTC.

The CDR3: CASSTTGLNEQFF. Here the CDR3 DNA reads TGTGCCAGTAGCACGACAGGGCTGAATGAGCAGTTCTTC. V is TRBV19 and J is TRBJ2-1; the match to TRBD1 covers 7 bases. The germline V gene encodes CDR1 LNHDA and CDR2 SQIVND (reference sequence). Unmatched junction bases numbered 6, after V lost 6 bases and J lost 7 bases. This CDR3 spans 13 amino acids. Based on the CDR3 plus reference TRBV19 and TRBJ2-1, the full variable domain is DGGITQSPKYLFRKEGQNVTLSCEQNLNHDAMYWYRQDPGQGLRLIYYSQIVNDFQKGDIAEGYSVSREKKESFPLTVTSAQKNPTAFYLCASSTTGLNEQFFGPGTRLTVL.